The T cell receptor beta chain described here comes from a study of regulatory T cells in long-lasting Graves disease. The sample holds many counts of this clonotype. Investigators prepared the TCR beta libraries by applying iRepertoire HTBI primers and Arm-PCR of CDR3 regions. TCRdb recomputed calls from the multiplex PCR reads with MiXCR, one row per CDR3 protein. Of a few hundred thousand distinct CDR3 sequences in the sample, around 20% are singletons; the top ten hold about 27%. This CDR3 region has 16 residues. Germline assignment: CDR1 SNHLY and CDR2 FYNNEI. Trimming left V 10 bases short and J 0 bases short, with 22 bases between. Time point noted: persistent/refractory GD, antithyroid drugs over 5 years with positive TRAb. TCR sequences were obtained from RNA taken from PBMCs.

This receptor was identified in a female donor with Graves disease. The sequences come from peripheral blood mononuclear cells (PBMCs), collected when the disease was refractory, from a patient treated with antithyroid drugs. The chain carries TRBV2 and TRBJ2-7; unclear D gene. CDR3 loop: CATSVSPISISYEQYF. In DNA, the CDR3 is TGTGCCACTTCAGTATCACCCATATCCATCTCCTACGAGCAGTACTTC.